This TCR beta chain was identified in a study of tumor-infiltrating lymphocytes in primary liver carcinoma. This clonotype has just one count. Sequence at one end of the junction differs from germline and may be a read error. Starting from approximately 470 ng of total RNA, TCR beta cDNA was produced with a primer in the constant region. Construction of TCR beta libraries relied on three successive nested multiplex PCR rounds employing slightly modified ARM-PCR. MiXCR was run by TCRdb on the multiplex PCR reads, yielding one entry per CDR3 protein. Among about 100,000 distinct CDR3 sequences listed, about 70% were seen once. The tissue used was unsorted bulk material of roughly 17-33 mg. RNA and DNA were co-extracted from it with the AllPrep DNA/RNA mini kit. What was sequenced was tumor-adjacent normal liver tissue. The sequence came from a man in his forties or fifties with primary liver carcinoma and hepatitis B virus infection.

The CDR3 here is CVSSTGQGNTGELFF. The CDR3 DNA follows: TGTGTCAGCAGCACGGGACAGGGGAACACCGGGGAGCTGTTTTTT. The genes are TRBV11-3 and TRBJ2-2; 9 positions match TRBD1. The CDR3 totals 15 residues. Germline-derived CDR1 and CDR2 are SGHNT and YENEEA.